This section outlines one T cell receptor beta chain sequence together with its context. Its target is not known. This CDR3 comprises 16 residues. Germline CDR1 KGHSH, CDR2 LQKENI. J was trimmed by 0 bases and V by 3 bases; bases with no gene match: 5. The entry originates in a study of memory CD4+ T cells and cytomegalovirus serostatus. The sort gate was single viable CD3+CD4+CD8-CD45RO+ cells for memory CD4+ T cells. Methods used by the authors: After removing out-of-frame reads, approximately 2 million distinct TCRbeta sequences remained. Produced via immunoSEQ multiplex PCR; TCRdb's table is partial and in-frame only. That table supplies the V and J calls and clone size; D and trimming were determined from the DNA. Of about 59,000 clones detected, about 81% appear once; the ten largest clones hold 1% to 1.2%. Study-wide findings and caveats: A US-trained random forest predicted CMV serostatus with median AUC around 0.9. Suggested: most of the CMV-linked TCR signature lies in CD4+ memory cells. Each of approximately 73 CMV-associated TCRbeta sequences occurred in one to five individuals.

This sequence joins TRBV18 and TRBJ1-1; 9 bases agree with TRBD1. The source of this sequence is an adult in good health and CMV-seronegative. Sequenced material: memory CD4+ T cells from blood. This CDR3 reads CASSPSGQGMNTEAFF. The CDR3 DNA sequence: TGTGCCAGCTCACCCTCGGGACAGGGAATGAACACTGAAGCTTTCTTT.